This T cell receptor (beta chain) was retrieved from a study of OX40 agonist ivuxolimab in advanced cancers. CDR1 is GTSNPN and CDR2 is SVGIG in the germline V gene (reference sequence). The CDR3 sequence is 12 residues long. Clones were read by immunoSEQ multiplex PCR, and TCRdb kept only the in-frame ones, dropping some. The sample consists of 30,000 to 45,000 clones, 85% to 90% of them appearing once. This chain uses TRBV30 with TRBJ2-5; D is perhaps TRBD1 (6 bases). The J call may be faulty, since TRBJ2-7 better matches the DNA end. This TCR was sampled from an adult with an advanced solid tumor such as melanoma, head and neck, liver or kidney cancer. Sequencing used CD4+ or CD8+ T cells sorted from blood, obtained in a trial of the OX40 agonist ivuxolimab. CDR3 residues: CAWASDSYEQYF. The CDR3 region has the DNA TGTGCCTGGGCGTCGGACAGCTACGAGCAGTACTTC.